This T cell receptor beta chain was sequenced for a study of human T cells and chemical hapten exposure. Broader study findings: Counts of expanded TCRs at PT1 were positively correlated with patch test score. Sensitizing to DPC left TCRs with a frequency above 1 in 1000 unaltered.

This clonotype was observed a handful of times. Its specificity is not known. The germline V gene has CDR1 SQVTM and CDR2 ANQGSEA. The length of the CDR3 is 13 residues. The ends were cut back, 5 bases at V and 3 bases at J, with 13 bases in the middle. TCRdb passed the RACE reads through MiXCR, listing each CDR3 protein once. The sample contains more than 80,000 distinct CDR3 sequences, 9% to 15% of which appear only once. Specified time point: pre-sensitization, week 0. Indicated treatment: therapeutic diphenylcyclopropenone sensitization with weekly scalp DPC. V is TRBV29-1 and J is TRBJ1-1; unclear D gene. The sequencing here drew on whole blood, taken in connection with sensitization to the hapten diphenylcyclopropenone (DPC). This TCR derives from a woman aged 45-60 years with alopecia areata. Some clones in this sample may be carry-over from other donors' samples. CDR3 DNA: TGCAGCGTTCGAGGGCTCTTTTACACTGAAGCTTTCTTT. This encodes CSVRGLFYTEAFF.